This note documents a single T cell receptor (beta chain) sequence. Antigen: not known. Template material for TCR beta VDJ and CDR3 profiling consisted of genomic DNA. MiXCR was run by TCRdb on the reads, yielding one entry per CDR3 protein. This sample has about 150,000 distinct CDR3 sequences, with less than 60% found just once. This entry is derived from a study of CD8+CD57+ T cells in acquired aplastic anemia. Broader study findings: The CD8+ Simpson's diversity of patients and controls was not significantly different.

For sequencing, patients were chosen who had shown expansion of CD8+CD57+ cells by flow cytometry. Patients had undergone no therapy by the time their blood was sampled. Source material: sorted CD4+, CD8+, or CD8+CD57+ T cells (not recorded which) from PBMCs. This sequence was found in a human donor with aplastic anemia.

For the CDR3, the DNA is TGTGCCAGCAGTGAAGTCGGCAGGGGCGAGCAGTACTTC. Translated: CASSEVGRGEQYF. The V call is TRBV19, the J call TRBJ2-7; maybe TRBD1 (6 bases). CDR3 length equals 13 residues. Germline values: CDR1 LNHDA, CDR2 SQIVND (reference sequence). Deletions cut 9 bases from V and 6 bases from J, with 18 bases between.